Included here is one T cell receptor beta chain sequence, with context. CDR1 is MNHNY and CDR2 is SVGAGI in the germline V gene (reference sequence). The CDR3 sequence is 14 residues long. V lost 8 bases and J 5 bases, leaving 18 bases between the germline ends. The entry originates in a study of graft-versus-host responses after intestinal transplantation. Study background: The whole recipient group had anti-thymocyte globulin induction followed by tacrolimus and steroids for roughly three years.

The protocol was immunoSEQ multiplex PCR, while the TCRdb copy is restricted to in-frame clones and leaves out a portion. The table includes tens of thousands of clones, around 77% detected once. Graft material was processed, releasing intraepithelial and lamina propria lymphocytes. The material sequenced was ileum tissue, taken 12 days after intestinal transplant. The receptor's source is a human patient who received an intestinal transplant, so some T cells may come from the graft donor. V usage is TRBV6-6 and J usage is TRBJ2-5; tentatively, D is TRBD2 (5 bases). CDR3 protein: CASQRIPTAETQYF. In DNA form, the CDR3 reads TGTGCCAGCCAGCGGATCCCAACCGCGGAGACCCAGTACTTC.